This T cell receptor beta chain was sequenced during a study of molecular identifiers for immune sequencing clone quantification (dated by TCRdb to the late 2010s). Concerning the study at large: For a replicate experiment, RNA from approximately 20,000 or 98,000 naive CD8 T cells was divided into five aliquots, and four of the five aliquots were sequenced. CD8 T cells were used in a methods study to benchmark molecular-identifier clustering-based TCR repertoire sequencing (MIDCIRS) and TCR RNA copy counting.

Including cysteine and phenylalanine, the CDR3 has 18 amino acids. Only the CDR3 portion is preserved as DNA: 54 bases, with reading frame beginning at the first base. Looking up the germline V gene yields CDR1 MDHEN and CDR2 SYDVKM. V is trimmed back by 4 bases and J by 1 base, and the junction contains 9 bases that no gene match accounts for. This clonotype was seen a handful of times. It lacks a known antigen. Base qualities were left out, and no much larger clone turns up one base away. Libraries of naive CD8 T cells were generated from roughly 21,000 to 960,000 sorted cells, with 10%, 30% or 50% of the purified RNA used. On a BD FACSAria II, naive CD8 T cells were FACS-sorted as CD8+CD4-CCR7+CD45RA+ and collected into RLT Plus buffer. Nine to eleven TCR copies' worth of Jurkat RNA were spiked into roughly 17,000-1,100,000 naive CD8 T cell samples to test detection sensitivity. CD8 T cells were enriched with RosetteSep CD8+ T Cell Enrichment Cocktail and Ficoll-Paque, followed by ACK red cell lysis.

Study-wide conclusions, independent of this receptor: The naive libraries included spiked-in Jurkat TCR RNA (more than nine copies' worth), and this Jurkat TCR RNA is not part of the donor repertoire. When barcode sub-clustering was not used, chimeric consensus sequences inflated TCR diversity, with chimeras reaching as high as 47%. Highly expanded clone sizes could be underestimated if identical TCR molecules share a barcode. Modeling indicated about 3 TCR RNA copies recovered per cell, compared with 7.5 to 10 by digital PCR, which implies a capture efficiency of around 29%. Even against a background of approximately 1 million naive CD8 T cells, spiked-in Jurkat TCR RNA amounting to a single cell's worth was reported to be detectable. In CMV-specific effector cells, over 99% of molecules were held by clones above 20 RNA copies, whereas under 1% of molecules were held by such clones in naive cells.

Receptors were amplified or captured by PCR. Reads for this sample came from an Illumina HiSeq 4000. Bulk TCR libraries were generated as previously described, with the TCR primers listed in Table S5 used. The Qiagen AllPrep DNA/RNA kit was used to purify total RNA. Before analysis, reads from multiple sequencing runs of one library were combined. Per the original workflow: Reads were retained only if the reads had an exact TCR constant sequence, and the retained reads were trimmed to 150 nt and grouped according to their 12-nt molecular barcodes. Reads in each barcode group were sub-clustered using a 15% Levenshtein threshold, and a quality-weighted consensus sequence was built for each RNA molecule. Non-functional sequences were filtered out, along with any lower-count sequence sitting one edit away from another sequence. Barcode sub-clusters with fewer than 20% of the maximum read count were removed, based on fitting two negative binomial distributions. The public reads were run again by TCRdb, first through fastp at Q25 and then through MiXCR, and only productive beta chains were kept. Identical CDR3 protein sequences are pooled into one entry, listed with their most common genes and DNA. The authors' filters were not applied to this entry. In this sample the table shows about 640,000 distinct CDR3 sequences, roughly 21% of which occur a single time. The top ten clones comprise under 0.95% of the sample.

Recombination connected TRBV28 to TRBJ1-5, and TRBD1 aligns with 11 junction nucleotides. The sequenced sample consisted of naive CD8+ T cells from blood, with Jurkat cell RNA spiked in. What the cell subset or site label conveys for this sample: FACS-sorted CD8+CD4-CCR7+CD45RA+ naive T cells. This clonotype was obtained from a human donor in good health. Some libraries in this study had Jurkat cell RNA spiked in. The CDR3 protein sequence reads: CASSSGQGVGWSNQPQHF. The DNA is TGTGCCAGCAGTTCGGGACAGGGGGTCGGGTGGAGCAATCAGCCCCAGCATTTT. Joined to the reference TRBV28 and TRBJ1-5 proteins, this CDR3 gives the full variable domain: DVKVTQSSRYLVKRTGEKVFLECVQDMDHENMFWYRQDPGLGLRLIYFSYDVKMKEKGDIPEGYSVSREKKERFSLILESASTNQTSMYLCASSSGQGVGWSNQPQHFGDGTRLSIL.